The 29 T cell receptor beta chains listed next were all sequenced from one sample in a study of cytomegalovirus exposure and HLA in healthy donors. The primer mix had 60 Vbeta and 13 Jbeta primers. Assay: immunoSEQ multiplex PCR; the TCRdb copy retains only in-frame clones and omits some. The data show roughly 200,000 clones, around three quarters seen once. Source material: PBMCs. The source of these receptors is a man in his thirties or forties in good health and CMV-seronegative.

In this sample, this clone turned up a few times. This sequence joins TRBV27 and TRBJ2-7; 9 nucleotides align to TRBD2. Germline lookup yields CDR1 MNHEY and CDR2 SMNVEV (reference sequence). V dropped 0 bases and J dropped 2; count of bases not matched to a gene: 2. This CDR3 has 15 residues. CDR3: CASSLSPSGAYEQYF. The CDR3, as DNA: TGTGCCAGCAGTTTATCACCTAGCGGGGCCTACGAGCAGTACTTC.

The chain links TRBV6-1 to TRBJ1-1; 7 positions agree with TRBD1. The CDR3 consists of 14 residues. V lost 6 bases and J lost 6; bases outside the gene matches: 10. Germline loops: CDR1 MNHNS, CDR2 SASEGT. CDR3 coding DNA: TGTGCCAGCAGGGCTTATGGGGACAGACCTGAAGCTTTCTTT. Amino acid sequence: CASRAYGDRPEAFF.

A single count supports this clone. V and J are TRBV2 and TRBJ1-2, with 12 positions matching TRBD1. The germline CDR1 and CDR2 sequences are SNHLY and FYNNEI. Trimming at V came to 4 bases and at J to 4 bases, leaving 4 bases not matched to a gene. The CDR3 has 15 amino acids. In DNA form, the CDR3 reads TGTGCCAGCAGTGGGGGACAGGGGGCCGGCTATGGCTACACCTTC. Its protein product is CASSGGQGAGYGYTF.

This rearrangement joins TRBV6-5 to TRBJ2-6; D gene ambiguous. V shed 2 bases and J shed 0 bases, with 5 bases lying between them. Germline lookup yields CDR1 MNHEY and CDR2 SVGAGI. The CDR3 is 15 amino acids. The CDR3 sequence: CASSYQVSGANVLTF. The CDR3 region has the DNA TGTGCCAGCAGTTACCAGGTCTCTGGGGCCAACGTCCTGACTTTC.

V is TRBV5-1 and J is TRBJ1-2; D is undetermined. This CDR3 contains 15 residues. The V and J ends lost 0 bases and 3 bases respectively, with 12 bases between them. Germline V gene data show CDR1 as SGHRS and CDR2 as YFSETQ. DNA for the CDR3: TGCGCCAGCAGCTTGGGGGGAGAGACCCACTATGGCTACACCTTC. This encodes CASSLGGETHYGYTF. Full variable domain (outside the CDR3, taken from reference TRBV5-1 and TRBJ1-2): KAGVTQTPRYLIKTRGQQVTLSCSPISGHRSVSWYQQTPGQGLQFLFEYFSETQRNKGNFPGRFSGRQFSNSRSEMNVSTLELGDSALYLCASSLGGETHYGYTFGSGTRLTVV.

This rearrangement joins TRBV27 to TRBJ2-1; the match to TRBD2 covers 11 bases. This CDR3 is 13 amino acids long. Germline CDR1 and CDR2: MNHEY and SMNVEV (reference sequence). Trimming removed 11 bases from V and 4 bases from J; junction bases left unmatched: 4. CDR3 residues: CAPTSGRYNEQFF. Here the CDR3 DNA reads TGTGCCCCAACTAGCGGGAGATACAATGAGCAGTTCTTC.

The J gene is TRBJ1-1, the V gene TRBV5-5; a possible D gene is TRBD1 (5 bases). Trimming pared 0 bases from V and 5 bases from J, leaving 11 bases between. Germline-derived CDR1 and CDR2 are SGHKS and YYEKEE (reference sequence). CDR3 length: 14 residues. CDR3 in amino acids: CASSLEPGRTEAFF. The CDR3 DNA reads TGTGCCAGCAGCTTGGAGCCAGGGCGGACTGAAGCTTTCTTT. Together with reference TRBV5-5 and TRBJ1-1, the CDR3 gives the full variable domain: DAGVTQSPTHLIKTRGQQVTLRCSPISGHKSVSWYQQVLGQGPQFIFQYYEKEERGRGNFPDRFSARQFPNYSSELNVNALLLGDSALYLCASSLEPGRTEAFFGQGTRLTVV.

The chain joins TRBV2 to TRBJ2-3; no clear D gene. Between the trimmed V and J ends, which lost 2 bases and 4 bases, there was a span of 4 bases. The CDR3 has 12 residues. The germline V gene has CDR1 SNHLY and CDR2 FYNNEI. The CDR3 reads CASSERSDTQYF. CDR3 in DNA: TGTGCCAGCAGTGAACGGTCAGATACGCAGTATTTT.

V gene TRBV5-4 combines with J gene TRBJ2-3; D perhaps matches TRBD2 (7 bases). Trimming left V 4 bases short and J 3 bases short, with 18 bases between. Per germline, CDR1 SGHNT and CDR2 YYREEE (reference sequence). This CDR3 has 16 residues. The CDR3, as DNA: TGTGCCAGCAGCCCCCCGGGGGGCTCTAGAACAGATACGCAGTATTTT. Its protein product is CASSPPGGSRTDTQYF.

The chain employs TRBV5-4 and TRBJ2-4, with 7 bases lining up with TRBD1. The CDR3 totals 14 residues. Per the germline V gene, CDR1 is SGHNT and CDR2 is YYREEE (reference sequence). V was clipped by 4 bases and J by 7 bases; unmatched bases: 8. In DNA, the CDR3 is TGTGCCAGCAGCATCGACAGGGTCAGGAACATTCAGTACTTC. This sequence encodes CASSIDRVRNIQYF.

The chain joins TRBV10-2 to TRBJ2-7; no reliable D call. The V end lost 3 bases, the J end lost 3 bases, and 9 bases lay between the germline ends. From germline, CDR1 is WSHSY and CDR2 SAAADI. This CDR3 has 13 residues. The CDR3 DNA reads TGCGCCAGCAGTGAAGGCGGAGACTACGAGCAGTACTTC. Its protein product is CASSEGGDYEQYF.

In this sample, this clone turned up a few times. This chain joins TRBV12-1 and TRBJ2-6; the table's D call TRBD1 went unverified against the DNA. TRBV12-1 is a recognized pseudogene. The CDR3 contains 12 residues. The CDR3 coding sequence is TGTGCCAGCAGCTCCAGGATGGGCGTCCTGACTTTC. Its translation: CASSSRMGVLTF.

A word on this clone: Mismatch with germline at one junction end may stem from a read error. CDR3 coding DNA: TGTTCCAGCAGCTTCTCTAGCACTGAAGCTTTCTTT. Translation gives CSSSFSSTEAFF. This chain links TRBV7-9 with TRBJ1-1; D gene ambiguous. The V gene's germline CDR1 is SEHNR and CDR2 FQNEAQ (reference sequence). The CDR3 loop spans 12 amino acids.

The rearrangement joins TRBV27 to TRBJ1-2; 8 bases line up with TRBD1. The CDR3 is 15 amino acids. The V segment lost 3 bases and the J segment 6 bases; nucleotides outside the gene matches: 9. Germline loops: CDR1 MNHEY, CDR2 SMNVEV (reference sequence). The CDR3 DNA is TGTGCCAGCAGTTTCAGCGAGGTGGGACAGGATGGCTACACCTTC. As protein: CASSFSEVGQDGYTF.

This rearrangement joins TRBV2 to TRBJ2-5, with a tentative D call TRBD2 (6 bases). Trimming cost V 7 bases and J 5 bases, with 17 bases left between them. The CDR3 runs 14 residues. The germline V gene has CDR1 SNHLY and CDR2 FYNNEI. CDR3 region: CASNQILGRETQYF. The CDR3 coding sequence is TGTGCCAGCAACCAGATTCTGGGGAGGGAGACCCAGTACTTC.

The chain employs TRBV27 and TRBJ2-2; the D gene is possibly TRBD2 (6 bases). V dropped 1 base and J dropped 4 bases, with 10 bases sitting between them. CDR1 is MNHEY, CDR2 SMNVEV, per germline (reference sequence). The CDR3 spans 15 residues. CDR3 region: CASSLWPGGTGELFF. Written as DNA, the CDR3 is TGTGCCAGCAGTTTATGGCCCGGGGGCACCGGGGAGCTGTTTTTT.

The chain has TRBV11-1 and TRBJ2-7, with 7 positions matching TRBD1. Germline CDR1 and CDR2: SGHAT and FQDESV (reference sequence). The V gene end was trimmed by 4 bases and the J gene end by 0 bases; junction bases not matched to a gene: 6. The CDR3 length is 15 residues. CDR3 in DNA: TGTGCCAGCAGCTCCCGGGACAGTAGCTCCTACGAGCAGTACTTC. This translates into CASSSRDSSSYEQYF.

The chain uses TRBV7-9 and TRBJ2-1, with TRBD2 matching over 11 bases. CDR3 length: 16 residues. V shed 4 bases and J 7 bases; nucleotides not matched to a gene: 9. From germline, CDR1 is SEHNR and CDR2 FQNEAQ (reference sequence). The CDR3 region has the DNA TGTGCCAGCAGCTCGCTAGGTAGCGGGGGGGGGAATGAGCAGTTCTTC. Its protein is CASSSLGSGGGNEQFF.

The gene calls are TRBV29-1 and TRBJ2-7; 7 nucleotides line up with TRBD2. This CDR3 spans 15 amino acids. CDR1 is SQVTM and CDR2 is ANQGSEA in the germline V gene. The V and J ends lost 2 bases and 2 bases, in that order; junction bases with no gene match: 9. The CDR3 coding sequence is TGCAGCGTTGAACCGGGTGGGGGGGTCCCCTACGAGCAGTACTTC. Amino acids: CSVEPGGGVPYEQYF.

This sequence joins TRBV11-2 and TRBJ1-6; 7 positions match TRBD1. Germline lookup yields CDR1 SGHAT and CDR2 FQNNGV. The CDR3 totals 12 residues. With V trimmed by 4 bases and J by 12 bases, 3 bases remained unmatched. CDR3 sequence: CASSSRQGPLHF. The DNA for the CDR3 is TGTGCCAGCAGCTCAAGACAGGGACCCCTCCACTTT.

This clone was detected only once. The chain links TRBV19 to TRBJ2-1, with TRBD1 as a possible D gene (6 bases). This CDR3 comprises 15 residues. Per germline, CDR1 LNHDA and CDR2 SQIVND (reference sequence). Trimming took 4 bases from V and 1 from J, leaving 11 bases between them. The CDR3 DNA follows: TGTGCCAGTAGTAATCAGGGGTATTCCTACAATGAGCAGTTCTTC. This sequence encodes CASSNQGYSYNEQFF.

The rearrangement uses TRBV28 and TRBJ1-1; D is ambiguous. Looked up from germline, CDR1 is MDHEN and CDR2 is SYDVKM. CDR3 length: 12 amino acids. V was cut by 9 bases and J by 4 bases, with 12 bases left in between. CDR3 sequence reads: CARGDEGTEAFF. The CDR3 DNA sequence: TGTGCCAGGGGTGACGAGGGCACTGAAGCTTTCTTT.

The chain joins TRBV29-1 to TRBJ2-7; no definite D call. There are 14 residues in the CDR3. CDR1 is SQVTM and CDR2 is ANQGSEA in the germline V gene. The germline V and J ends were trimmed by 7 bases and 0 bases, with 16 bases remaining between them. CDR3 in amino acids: CSAEVYRSSYEQYF. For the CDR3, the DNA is TGCAGCGCTGAGGTATACAGAAGCTCCTACGAGCAGTACTTC.

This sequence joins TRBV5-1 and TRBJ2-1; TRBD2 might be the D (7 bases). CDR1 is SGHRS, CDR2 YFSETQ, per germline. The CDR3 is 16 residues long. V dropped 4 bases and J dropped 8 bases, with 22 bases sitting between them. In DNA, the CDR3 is TGCGCCAGCAGCCCACTCAAGGGGGGGGAAAGGTATGAGCAGTTCTTC. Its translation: CASSPLKGGERYEQFF.

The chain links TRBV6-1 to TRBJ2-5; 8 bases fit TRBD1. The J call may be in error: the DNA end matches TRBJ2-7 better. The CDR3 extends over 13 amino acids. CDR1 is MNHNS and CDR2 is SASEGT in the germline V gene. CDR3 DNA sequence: TGTGCCAGCAGTGGGGACAGGATCTACGAGCAGTACTTC. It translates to CASSGDRIYEQYF.

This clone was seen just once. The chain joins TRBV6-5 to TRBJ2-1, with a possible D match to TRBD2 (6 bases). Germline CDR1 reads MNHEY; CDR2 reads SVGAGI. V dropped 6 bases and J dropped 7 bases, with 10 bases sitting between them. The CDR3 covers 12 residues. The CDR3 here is CASSPSGNEQFF. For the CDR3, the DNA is TGTGCCAGCAGCCCAAGCGGGAATGAGCAGTTCTTC.

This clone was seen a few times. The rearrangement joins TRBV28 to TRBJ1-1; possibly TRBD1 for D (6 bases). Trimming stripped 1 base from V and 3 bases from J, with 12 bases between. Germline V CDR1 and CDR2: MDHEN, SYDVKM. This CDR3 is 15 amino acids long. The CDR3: CASSLLRAGDTEAFF. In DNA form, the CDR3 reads TGTGCCAGCAGTTTATTGAGAGCAGGGGACACTGAAGCTTTCTTT.

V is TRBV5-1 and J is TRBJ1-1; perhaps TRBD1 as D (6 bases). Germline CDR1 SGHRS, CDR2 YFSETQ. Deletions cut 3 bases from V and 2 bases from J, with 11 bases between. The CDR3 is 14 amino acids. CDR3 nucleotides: TGCGCCAGCAGCTCCGGGACATCCAACACTGAAGCTTTCTTT. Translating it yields CASSSGTSNTEAFF.

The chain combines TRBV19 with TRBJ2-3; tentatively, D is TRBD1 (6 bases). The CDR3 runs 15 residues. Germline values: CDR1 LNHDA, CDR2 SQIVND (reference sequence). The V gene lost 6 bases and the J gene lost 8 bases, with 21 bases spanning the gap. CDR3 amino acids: CASRPGAGKVGTQYF. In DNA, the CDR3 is TGTGCCAGTAGACCAGGGGCCGGCAAGGTTGGTACGCAGTATTTT.